The TCR beta chain described here comes from a study of blood T cell repertoires in COVID-19. Assay used: immunoSEQ multiplex PCR; TCRdb lists only in-frame clones, some missing. The sample contains over 80,000 clones, nearly 90% of which appear only once. Trimming cost V 0 bases and J 3 bases; bases outside gene matches: 1. The CDR3 loop spans 15 amino acids. Per the germline V gene, CDR1 is SGHNT and CDR2 is YENEEA. V usage is TRBV11-3 and J usage is TRBJ2-1; 8 bases fit TRBD1. The sequence came from a man in his forties or fifties with acute or convalescent COVID-19. Specimen: peripheral blood. CDR3 region: CASSLEGTGYNEQFF. For the CDR3, the DNA is TGTGCCAGCAGCTTAGAGGGGACAGGCTACAATGAGCAGTTCTTC. Variable domain in full (rest from reference TRBV11-3 and TRBJ2-1): EAGVVQSPRYKIIEKKQPVAFWCNPISGHNTLYWYLQNLGQGPELLIRYENEEAVDDSQLPKDRFSAERLKGVDSTLKIQPAELGDSAVYLCASSLEGTGYNEQFFGPGTRLTVL.